The T cell receptor (beta chain) described here comes from a study of T cell repertoires in cytomegalovirus infection. Study context: Public TCR beta signatures marked donors with CMV infection and the matching HLA. The study, taken as a whole, reports: Carriers of CMV and the relevant HLA type were discriminated by public TCR beta frequency.

TCRdb re-analysed the reads in MiXCR, keeping a single row per CDR3 protein. The profile covers approximately 1,000,000 distinct CDR3 sequences, with 31% appearing a single time and roughly an eighth taken by the ten largest. Trimming shortened V by 1 base and J by 8 bases, and 12 bases separated the two germline ends. This CDR3 has 13 residues. CDR1 is SGHRS and CDR2 is YFSETQ in the germline V gene. This clonotype came up a few times. Its matching antigen is unknown. The rearrangement links TRBV5-1 to TRBJ1-1; a weak D match, TRBD1 (5 bases). The clonotype originates from a human donor in good health (CMV status not recorded). Some clones in this sample may be carry-over from other donors' samples. The sequencing here drew on cultured CD8+ T cells from PBMCs, taken from culture after CMV antigen stimulation. This CDR3 is CASSLYGDGEAFF. The CDR3 nucleotides are TGCGCCAGCAGCTTGTACGGGGACGGAGAAGCTTTCTTT.